These 25 T cell receptor beta chains share one sample of origin, sequenced in a study of T cells expressing NK-cell markers. TCRdb reprocessed the 5' RACE reads; each CDR3 protein has one entry and no DNA is given. The listing records more than 250,000 distinct CDR3 sequences. The material sequenced was blood T cells: a sorted CD56 or NKG2C T cell subset, CD4+ or CD8+ T cells, or bulk PBMC T cells (not recorded which). These receptors were taken from a man younger than 30 in good health.

The chain carries TRBV9 and TRBJ2-5; with no DNA, the TCRdb D assignment of TRBD2 cannot be verified. This CDR3 has 14 residues. Germline V lookup: CDR1 SGDLS, CDR2 YYNGEE. The CDR3 spells CASSALAGQETQYF.

V is TRBV12-3 or TRBV12-4 and J is TRBJ1-2; absent DNA, TCRdb's TRBD1 call cannot be checked. The CDR3 extends over 15 amino acids. This CDR3 is CASSLARTGEGGYTF.

The J gene is TRBJ1-1, the V gene TRBV20-1; the D call of TRBD1 rests on TCRdb alone, since no DNA is present to check it. Germline V CDR1 and CDR2: DFQATT, SNEGSKA (reference sequence). This CDR3 is built from 13 residues. CDR3 amino acids: CSADGTGGTEAFF.

Here the CDR3 reads CAISFFGDGTDTQYF. V and J are TRBV10-3 and TRBJ2-3; TCRdb names TRBD1, which stays unverified in the absence of DNA. Germline V lookup: CDR1 ENHRY, CDR2 SYGVKD. This CDR3 is 15 amino acids long.

The rearrangement joins TRBV20-1 to TRBJ2-2. Germline CDR1 is DFQATT and CDR2 is SNEGSKA (reference sequence). The CDR3 has 12 residues. This chain's CDR3 is CSAHQDTGELFF.

The chain employs TRBV7-2 and TRBJ2-5; the D gene TCRdb calls, TRBD2, cannot be checked with no DNA. Germline CDR1 reads SGHTA; CDR2 reads FQGNSA. The CDR3 runs 15 residues. CDR3 sequence reads: CASSPGTSFQETQYF.

The CDR3 is CSARDGGLAANTGELFF. The chain carries TRBV20-1 and TRBJ2-2; TCRdb selects TRBD2, and the lack of DNA leaves this call unchecked. This CDR3 is 17 amino acids long. CDR1 and CDR2 from the germline V gene are DFQATT and SNEGSKA (reference sequence).

The rearrangement links TRBV19 to TRBJ2-5; TCRdb proposes TRBD1, but this gene call is untestable without DNA. Germline values: CDR1 LNHDA, CDR2 SQIVND (reference sequence). The CDR3 totals 16 residues. The CDR3 reads CASSNRGDLYQETQYF.

The CDR3 protein is CSAAKVKRGSYNEQFF. The rearrangement uses TRBV20-1 and TRBJ2-1. The germline V gene has CDR1 DFQATT and CDR2 SNEGSKA (reference sequence). The CDR3 runs 16 residues.

This chain uses TRBV7-6 with TRBJ2-2. CDR1 is SGHVS, CDR2 FNYEAQ, per germline. CDR3 size: 15 residues. This CDR3 reads CASSLRNQNTGELFF.

CDR3 sequence reads: CASSLGASSGRGETQYF. The chain joins TRBV12-3 or TRBV12-4 to TRBJ2-5; TCRdb names TRBD2, which stays unverified in the absence of DNA. The CDR3 is made up of 17 amino acids.

This chain uses TRBV18 with TRBJ2-3. The germline V gene encodes CDR1 KGHSH and CDR2 LQKENI. The CDR3 is 14 residues long. The CDR3: CASSPQKSTDTQYF.

The V and J genes are TRBV5-5 and TRBJ1-2; TCRdb picks TRBD1, but there is no DNA to check that call. The CDR3 consists of 14 residues. Germline CDR1 and CDR2: SGHKS and YYEKEE (reference sequence). This CDR3 reads CASSLTGPDYGYTF.

The rearrangement links TRBV2 to TRBJ2-1; TCRdb proposes TRBD2, but this gene call is untestable without DNA. Per the germline V gene, CDR1 is SNHLY and CDR2 is FYNNEI. The CDR3 covers 16 residues. CDR3 in amino acids: CASTLTLAGPRGEQFF.

The chain has TRBV12-3 or TRBV12-4 and TRBJ1-4; TCRdb proposes TRBD1, but this gene call is untestable without DNA. This CDR3 is built from 16 residues. CDR3: CASSFWGLATNEKLFF.

V and J are TRBV30 and TRBJ2-1; TCRdb proposes TRBD1, but this gene call is untestable without DNA. Germline V lookup: CDR1 GTSNPN, CDR2 SVGIG (reference sequence). The CDR3 consists of 14 residues. CDR3 in amino acids: CASTGYRGSDEQFF.

The chain joins TRBV24-1 to TRBJ2-5; TCRdb's assignment of TRBD1 cannot be checked, as there is no DNA. CDR3 length equals 15 residues. CDR1 is KGHDR, CDR2 SFDVKD, per germline. This CDR3 is CATSMTGGSKETQYF.

The chain employs TRBV20-1 and TRBJ2-7; TCRdb returns TRBD2, unconfirmable since there is no DNA. The CDR3 sequence is 13 residues long. CDR1 and CDR2 from the germline V gene are DFQATT and SNEGSKA (reference sequence). The CDR3 reads CSAVLAEDYEQYF.

This chain uses TRBV20-1 with TRBJ2-1; TCRdb names TRBD1, which stays unverified in the absence of DNA. Germline loops: CDR1 DFQATT, CDR2 SNEGSKA (reference sequence). The CDR3 loop spans 13 amino acids. The chain's CDR3 is CSAGTRSYNEQFF.

J is TRBJ1-2 and V is TRBV7-9; no DNA is available, so the TRBD1 call from TCRdb remains unchecked. Germline loops: CDR1 SEHNR, CDR2 FQNEAQ (reference sequence). This CDR3 comprises 14 residues. The CDR3 sequence is CASPGGGRIYGYTF.

The chain has TRBV20-1 and TRBJ2-5. The CDR3 runs 14 residues. Looked up from germline, CDR1 is DFQATT and CDR2 is SNEGSKA (reference sequence). The CDR3 loop reads CSARSLDREETQYF.

V is TRBV15 and J is TRBJ1-4. The germline CDR1 and CDR2 sequences are LNHNV and YYDKDF (reference sequence). The CDR3 has 12 residues. CDR3 region: CATSGSDRLPFF.

The chain uses TRBV7-3 and TRBJ2-1. This CDR3 has 14 amino acids. CDR1 is SGHTA and CDR2 is FQGTGA in the germline V gene. The CDR3 is CASSPSLSYNEQFF.

The V and J genes are TRBV15 and TRBJ2-1; TCRdb's D call of TRBD2 is untestable without DNA. Germline CDR1 is LNHNV and CDR2 is YYDKDF (reference sequence). The CDR3 extends over 15 amino acids. CDR3: CATSRDWRVLNEQFF.

The chain combines TRBV12-3 or TRBV12-4 with TRBJ2-1; with no DNA, the TCRdb D assignment of TRBD2 cannot be verified. The CDR3 loop spans 13 amino acids. CDR3 amino acids: CASSFLRESQQFF.